The clone carrying this T cell receptor (beta chain) appeared a few times. TCR beta cDNA libraries had unique molecular identifiers. TCRdb fed the PCR reads into MiXCR, producing one record per CDR3 protein. The sample carries 400,000 to 500,000 distinct CDR3 sequences, approximately 39% recorded once. This entry belongs to a study of post-analysis software for immune sequencing data. The TCR originated in a girl aged 2-10 years with multiple sclerosis. Sample: blood.

CDR3 residues: CASSLGDGLAGAQETQYF. The CDR3 region has the DNA TGTGCCAGCAGCCTTGGGGACGGACTAGCGGGAGCCCAAGAGACCCAGTACTTC. The chain is built from TRBV4-2 and TRBJ2-5; 13 bases agree with TRBD2. The germline V gene encodes CDR1 LGHNA and CDR2 YNFKEQ. The CDR3 is 18 residues long. Losses at the gene ends were 4 bases for V and 1 base for J; bases not matched to a gene: 9.